The rows below give T cell receptor beta chains drawn from one sample of a study of blood T cell repertoires in COVID-19. Here immunoSEQ multiplex PCR was the method, and the copy in TCRdb shows in-frame clones only, minus some. This table has about 480,000 clones, roughly nine tenths appearing once. Sample: PBMCs or T cells enriched from blood (not recorded which). The receptors were sampled from a woman between 18 and 30 years old with acute COVID-19. Both conserved end residues are part of each CDR3.

V	J	CDR3
TRBV11-2	TRBJ2-7	CASRISQGAREQYF
TRBV27	TRBJ2-1	CASSLSGNYEQFF
TRBV7-8	TRBJ2-7	CASSLGQAAYEQYF
TRBV5-4	TRBJ1-4	CASSLAGGPPNEKLFF
TRBV5-1	TRBJ1-1	CASSLVSAGNTEAFF
TRBV4-1	TRBJ2-7	CASSQGGHYEQYF
TRBV6-2/TRBV6-3	TRBJ1-2	CASSSTLYGYTF
TRBV27	TRBJ2-1	CASSLAARRNEQFF
TRBV7-8	TRBJ2-7	CASSLMGGTHSYEQYF
TRBV7-9	TRBJ2-3	CASSIGQGPLYTQYF
TRBV7-2	TRBJ2-7	CASSPQPGTGFEQYF
TRBV5-1	TRBJ2-7	CASSLDRMAYEQYF
TRBV12-3/TRBV12-4	TRBJ2-1	CASSLLANNEQFF
TRBV19	TRBJ1-2	CASSTRSEAANYGYTF
TRBV7-9	TRBJ1-2	CASSSQASNYGYTF
TRBV6-2/TRBV6-3	TRBJ2-2	CASSYSLGQGANTGELFF
TRBV6-5	TRBJ2-7	CASSYAGTGAYEQYF
TRBV29-1	TRBJ1-1	CSVEGQATEAFF
TRBV3-1/TRBV3-2	TRBJ2-1	CASSLGLAGGNEQFF
TRBV12-3/TRBV12-4	TRBJ1-2	CASSSRDIGYTF
TRBV20-1	TRBJ2-1	CSAGDSNEQFF
TRBV20-1	TRBJ1-2	CSASDTGGSGYGYTF
TRBV9	TRBJ2-1	CASTTGSYNEQFF
TRBV4-1	TRBJ2-1	CASSPSGRGGSYNEQFF
TRBV25-1	TRBJ1-4	CATGAEKLFF
TRBV10-1	TRBJ2-5	CASAPTADKRTQYF
TRBV10-3	TRBJ2-3	CAISESGLAVLSTDTQYF
TRBV7-2	TRBJ2-3	CASSWTSGQNTQYF
TRBV6-5	TRBJ1-2	CASSYRGGGDYGYTF
TRBV7-2	TRBJ2-7	CASSLQGLAGSYEQYF
TRBV10-3	TRBJ1-2	CAISEGQGVYGYTF
TRBV10-2	TRBJ1-2	CASAQGIRRYTF
TRBV11-2	TRBJ1-6	CASSSGTGSSYNSPLHF
TRBV28	TRBJ2-7	CASSNPSYEQYF
TRBV2	TRBJ2-3	CASSEPDRPSTDTQYF
TRBV4-1	TRBJ2-3	CASSGGAPDTQYF
TRBV19	TRBJ1-5	CASSSNTQGGQPQHF
TRBV5-1	TRBJ2-7	CASRPEPGQGNYEQYF
TRBV7-2	TRBJ1-2	CASSLRQGYYGYTF
TRBV10-3	TRBJ1-2	CAISESSSYGYTF
TRBV27	TRBJ1-5	CASSSGGGPQPQHF
TRBV18	TRBJ1-1	CASSPRDRGTEAFF
TRBV29-1	TRBJ1-2	CSGGTGSNYGYTF
TRBV2	TRBJ2-1	CASRQDRGPYNEQFF
TRBV12-3/TRBV12-4	TRBJ2-5	CASTTGSVETQYF
TRBV28	TRBJ2-7	CASRSQGETYEQYF
TRBV11-2	TRBJ1-1	CASSLAGSGAFF
TRBV3-1/TRBV3-2	TRBJ1-1	CASSHGGTEAFF
TRBV18	TRBJ1-1	CASSPRKNTEAFF
TRBV19	TRBJ2-6	CASSNYLVPGANVLTF
TRBV6-1	TRBJ2-7	CASSEAGTGVEQYF
TRBV3-1/TRBV3-2	TRBJ1-2	CASSQEAGHYGYTF
TRBV12-3/TRBV12-4	TRBJ1-5	CASSADSQPQHF